The entry below gives a single TCR beta chain sequence along with its context. The sample is drawn from a study of blood T cell repertoires in COVID-19. This CDR3 has 13 amino acids. Authors' analysis steps: How many nucleated cells were present was estimated from reference gene primer amplification. The protocol was immunoSEQ multiplex PCR, while the TCRdb copy is restricted to in-frame clones and leaves out a portion. V and J calls plus clone size are reproduced from that table; the DNA served to infer D and trimming. This table has roughly 30,000 clones, around 72% appearing once. The receptor was derived from a boy aged 2-9 years with active or convalescent COVID-19. Material for sequencing was peripheral blood. V usage is TRBV21-1 and J usage is TRBJ2-3; the table names TRBD1, a call not compared with the DNA. TRBV21-1 is annotated as a pseudogene. CDR3 bases: TGTGTCAAGCTGGACAGGGAGGAAGATACGCAGTATTTT. Protein product: CVKLDREEDTQYF.